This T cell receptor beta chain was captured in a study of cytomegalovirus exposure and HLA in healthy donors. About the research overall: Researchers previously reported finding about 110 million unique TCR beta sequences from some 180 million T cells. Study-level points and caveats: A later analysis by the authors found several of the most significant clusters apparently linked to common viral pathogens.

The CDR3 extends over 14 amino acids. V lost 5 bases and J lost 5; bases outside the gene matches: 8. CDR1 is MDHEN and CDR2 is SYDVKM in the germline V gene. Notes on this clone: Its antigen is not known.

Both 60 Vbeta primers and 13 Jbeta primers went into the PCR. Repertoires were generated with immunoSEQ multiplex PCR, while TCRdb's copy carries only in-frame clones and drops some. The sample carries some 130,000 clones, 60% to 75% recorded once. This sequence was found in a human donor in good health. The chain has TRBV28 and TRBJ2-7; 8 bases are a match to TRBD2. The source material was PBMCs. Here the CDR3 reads CASSTPGGAHEQYF. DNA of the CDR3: TGTGCCAGCAGTACCCCGGGAGGGGCCCACGAGCAGTACTTC.